This T cell receptor (beta chain) was observed in a study of blood T cell repertoires in COVID-19. Method: immunoSEQ multiplex PCR; TCRdb's copy keeps in-frame clones and lacks some. This sample has about 80,000 clones, with almost 85% found just once. The CDR3 spans 13 residues. The ends were cut back, 2 bases at V and 4 bases at J, with 6 bases in the middle. The germline V gene encodes CDR1 MDHEN and CDR2 SYDVKM. This clone has just a few counts. This chain links TRBV28 with TRBJ1-3; TRBD1 is a possible D gene (6 bases). Input material: peripheral blood. This receptor was identified in a man older than 75 with acute or convalescent COVID-19. In nucleotides, the CDR3 is TGTGCCAGCAGTTTAAGGGGGGGAAACACCATATATTTT. It translates to CASSLRGGNTIYF.